The rows below give T cell receptor beta chains drawn from one sample of a study of cytomegalovirus exposure and HLA in healthy donors. Generated by immunoSEQ multiplex PCR, the TCRdb table keeps only in-frame clones and is missing some. Of roughly 130,000 clones listed, around 67% are singletons. The specimen sequenced was PBMCs. Every receptor here comes from a man in his late teens or twenties in good health and CMV-seropositive. Both conserved end residues are part of each CDR3. Fields, in order: clone size, V gene, D gene, J gene, CDR3 protein, CDR3 DNA. A D gene is named only where the DNA matches it firmly. Some rows have no size entry. The others give once, few or many, or a class for an expanded clone.

.	TRBV7-9	TRBD1	TRBJ1-1	CASSLGVVIGQGAEAFF	TGTGCCAGCAGCTTAGGGGTTGTCATAGGACAGGGCGCTGAAGCTTTCTTT
.	TRBV7-2	TRBD1	TRBJ2-4	CASSMGQVAKNIQYF	TGTGCCAGCAGCATGGGACAGGTAGCCAAAAACATTCAGTACTTC
.	TRBV4-3	.	TRBJ1-4	CASSQDSGSREKLFF	TGCGCCAGCAGCCAAGATTCGGGGAGCCGTGAAAAACTGTTTTTT
.	TRBV28	TRBD1	TRBJ1-5	CASYAPRGLRDQPQHF	TGTGCCAGTTACGCGCCCAGGGGGCTAAGGGATCAGCCCCAGCATTTT
few	TRBV7-2	TRBD2	TRBJ2-3	CASSYRLAGDLSTDTQYF	TGTGCCAGCAGCTACAGACTAGCGGGGGACCTTAGCACAGATACGCAGTATTTT
.	TRBV19	.	TRBJ1-5	CASSIVSDQPQHF	TGTGCCAGTAGTATAGTAAGCGATCAGCCCCAGCATTTT
few	TRBV19	.	TRBJ2-2	CASSIRQGGNTGELFF	TGTGCCAGTAGTATCAGGCAGGGGGGAAACACCGGGGAGCTGTTTTTT
.	TRBV23-1	.	TRBJ2-7	CASRPYYRGRNSYEQYF	TGCGCCAGCAGACCCTATTATCGTGGCAGGAACTCCTACGAGCAGTACTTC
.	TRBV5-6	.	TRBJ1-5	CASSFRVDSNQPQHF	TGTGCCAGCAGCTTCAGGGTGGATAGCAATCAGCCCCAGCATTTT
.	TRBV29-1	TRBD2	TRBJ2-7	CSVEGTSGGSYEQYF	TGCAGCGTTGAGGGGACTAGCGGAGGCTCCTACGAGCAGTACTTC
.	TRBV10-3	TRBD1	TRBJ1-1	CAIRYGQGATEAFF	TGTGCCATCAGATACGGACAGGGGGCCACTGAAGCTTTCTTT
.	TRBV5-4	TRBD2	TRBJ2-3	CASSSSGDTQYF	TGTGCCAGCAGCTCTAGCGGAGATACGCAGTATTTT
.	TRBV7-2	TRBD2	TRBJ2-3	CASSLGQREATDTQYF	TGTGCCAGCAGCTTAGGCCAGCGGGAGGCGACAGATACGCAGTATTTT
.	TRBV4-3	TRBD2	TRBJ2-3	CASSQNLAGANTDTQYF	TGCGCCAGCAGCCAGAACTTAGCGGGAGCTAACACAGATACGCAGTATTTT
.	TRBV5-1	.	TRBJ1-1	CASSSYSWDTEAFF	TGCGCCAGCAGCTCATACAGTTGGGACACTGAAGCTTTCTTT
.	TRBV27	TRBD2	TRBJ2-7	CASNPTAGGPYEQYF	TGTGCCAGCAATCCCACAGCGGGGGGACCCTACGAGCAGTACTTC
.	TRBV28	.	TRBJ1-1	CASRIQGAGTEAFF	TGTGCCAGCAGGATACAGGGCGCTGGCACTGAAGCTTTCTTT
few	TRBV5-1	TRBD2	TRBJ2-7	CASSLAGGPYEQYF	TGCGCCAGCAGCTTGGCGGGGGGGCCTTACGAGCAGTACTTC
.	TRBV7-8	TRBD2	TRBJ2-2	CASSRTSGTPGELFF	TGTGCCAGCAGCCGGACTAGCGGGACCCCCGGGGAGCTGTTTTTT
.	TRBV5-4	TRBD2	TRBJ2-5	CASSLVLAGQETQYF	TGTGCCAGCAGCTTGGTGCTAGCGGGGCAAGAGACCCAGTACTTC
.	TRBV28	.	TRBJ1-3	CASMRDPTGNTIYF	TGTGCCAGCATGAGGGATCCGACTGGAAACACCATATATTTT
.	TRBV23-1	.	TRBJ2-7	CATLNFWGRIGEQYF	TGCGCCACTCTCAACTTCTGGGGGAGGATAGGCGAGCAGTACTTC
.	TRBV9	.	TRBJ1-2	CASSVALTGNYGYTF	TGTGCCAGCAGCGTAGCTTTAACGGGGAACTATGGCTACACCTTC
.	TRBV5-4	TRBD2	TRBJ2-1	CASSSERGDLGNEQFF	TGTGCCAGCAGCTCCGAGCGGGGGGACCTGGGGAATGAGCAGTTCTTC
once	TRBV11-2	.	TRBJ2-7	CASSRGRGSYEQYF	TGTGCCAGCAGCAGAGGGCGGGGTTCCTACGAGCAGTACTTC
.	TRBV11-2	TRBD1	TRBJ2-7	CASSLTGGPYEQYF	TGTGCCAGCAGCTTAACAGGGGGCCCCTACGAGCAGTACTTC
.	TRBV5-1	.	TRBJ2-7	CASSPRESSYEQYF	TGCGCCAGCAGCCCCAGGGAATCCTCCTACGAGCAGTACTTC
.	TRBV7-2	TRBD2	TRBJ2-3	CASSSTSGSLGGTQYF	TGTGCCAGCAGCTCAACTAGCGGGAGCTTGGGGGGTACGCAGTATTTT
.	TRBV5-4	.	TRBJ2-5	CASSLISGPQETQYF	TGTGCCAGCAGCTTGATAAGCGGGCCCCAAGAGACCCAGTACTTC
.	TRBV6-5	.	TRBJ2-3	CASSSLRVGTDTQYF	TGTGCCAGCAGTTCCCTGAGGGTTGGCACAGATACGCAGTATTTT
.	TRBV4-1	TRBD2	TRBJ2-7	CASSQGFQRGYYEQYF	TGCGCCAGCAGCCAGGGGTTCCAGCGGGGATACTACGAGCAGTACTTC
once	TRBV20-1	.	TRBJ1-1	CSARGATEAFF	TGCAGTGCTAGGGGGGCCACTGAAGCTTTCTTT
.	TRBV19	.	TRBJ2-1	CASSITRTKLSSYNEQFF	TGTGCCAGTAGTATTACCCGTACTAAACTGAGCTCCTACAATGAGCAGTTCTTC
.	TRBV7-9	TRBD1	TRBJ1-2	CASSQGQIANYGYTF	TGTGCCAGCAGCCAGGGACAGATAGCTAACTATGGCTACACCTTC
.	TRBV7-2	.	TRBJ2-1	CASSLQYNEQFF	TGTGCCAGCAGCCTCCAGTACAATGAGCAGTTCTTC
once	TRBV14	.	TRBJ2-2	CASSTGAGPNTGELFF	TGTGCCAGCAGTACTGGCGCGGGGCCGAACACCGGGGAGCTGTTTTTT
.	TRBV28	TRBD1	TRBJ2-3	CASSPTPGQGSTDTQYF	TGTGCCAGCAGTCCAACCCCCGGACAGGGTAGCACAGATACGCAGTATTTT
.	TRBV29-1	TRBD2	TRBJ2-1	CSAETSGSIGEQFF	TGCAGCGCCGAGACTAGCGGGAGTATCGGTGAGCAGTTCTTC
.	TRBV11-2	.	TRBJ2-3	CASSLATVADTQYF	TGTGCCAGCAGCTTAGCAACAGTGGCAGATACGCAGTATTTT
once	TRBV28	TRBD1	TRBJ2-3	CASSSPGTGSTDTQYF	TGTGCCAGCAGTAGCCCCGGGACAGGCAGCACAGATACGCAGTATTTT
.	TRBV7-2	.	TRBJ2-7	CASSVGHFSYEQYF	TGTGCCAGCAGCGTGGGACACTTTAGCTACGAGCAGTACTTC
.	TRBV6-5	TRBD2	TRBJ2-5	CASSSGGLPQETQYF	TGTGCCAGCAGTTCGGGGGGTTTGCCGCAAGAGACCCAGTACTTC
few	TRBV7-2	TRBD2	TRBJ2-7	CASSLAGGTNYHEQYF	TGTGCCAGCAGCTTAGCGGGGGGGACTAATTACCACGAGCAGTACTTC
.	TRBV2	TRBD1	TRBJ2-7	CASSLQGAGYEQYF	TGTGCCAGCAGCCTACAGGGGGCCGGGTACGAGCAGTACTTC
.	TRBV18	.	TRBJ2-2	CASSRNRANTGELFF	TGTGCCAGCTCACGGAACAGGGCGAACACCGGGGAGCTGTTTTTT
.	TRBV19	.	TRBJ2-2	CASSIGARRELFF	TGTGCCAGTAGTATAGGCGCGCGTCGGGAGCTGTTTTTT
.	TRBV28	TRBD1	TRBJ2-7	CASSGQGYYEQYF	TGTGCCAGCTCGGGACAGGGGTACTACGAGCAGTACTTC
few	TRBV5-6	.	TRBJ2-7	CASSFLSGGQYF	TGTGCCAGCAGCTTTCTGTCGGGTGGGCAGTACTTC
.	TRBV19	TRBD1	TRBJ1-2	CASSSRSGQINYGYTF	TGTGCCAGTAGTTCCAGATCGGGACAGATTAACTATGGCTACACCTTC
.	TRBV7-2	TRBD2	TRBJ2-7	CASSLRTSGTHEQYF	TGTGCCAGCAGCTTGCGGACTAGCGGGACCCACGAGCAGTACTTC
.	TRBV5-4	.	TRBJ2-3	CASSLRIGGGSDTQYF	TGTGCCAGCAGCCTCCGCATAGGGGGGGGATCAGATACGCAGTATTTT
few	TRBV2	.	TRBJ2-5	CASSAGREGRETQYF	TGTGCCAGCAGTGCCGGGCGGGAAGGTAGGGAGACCCAGTACTTC
.	TRBV9	TRBD1	TRBJ2-1	CASSATGGEQFF	TGTGCCAGCAGCGCAACAGGGGGGGAGCAGTTCTTC
once	TRBV6-1	TRBD1	TRBJ1-5	CASSAAAGGLGNQPQHF	TGTGCCAGCAGTGCGGCCGCAGGGGGCTTAGGCAATCAGCCCCAGCATTTT